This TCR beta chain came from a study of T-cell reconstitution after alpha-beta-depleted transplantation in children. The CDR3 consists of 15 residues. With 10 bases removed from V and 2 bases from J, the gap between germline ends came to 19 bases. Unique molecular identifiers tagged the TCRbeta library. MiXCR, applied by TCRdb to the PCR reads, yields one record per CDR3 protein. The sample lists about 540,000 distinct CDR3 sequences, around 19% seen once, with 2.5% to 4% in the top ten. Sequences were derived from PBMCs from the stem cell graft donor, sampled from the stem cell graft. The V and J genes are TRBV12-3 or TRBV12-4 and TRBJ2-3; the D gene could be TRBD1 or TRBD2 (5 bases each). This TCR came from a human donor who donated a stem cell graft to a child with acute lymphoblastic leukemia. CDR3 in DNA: TGTGCCACCGTGTGGGGGAGTCGGCACACAGATACGCAGTATTTT. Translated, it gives CATVWGSRHTDTQYF.